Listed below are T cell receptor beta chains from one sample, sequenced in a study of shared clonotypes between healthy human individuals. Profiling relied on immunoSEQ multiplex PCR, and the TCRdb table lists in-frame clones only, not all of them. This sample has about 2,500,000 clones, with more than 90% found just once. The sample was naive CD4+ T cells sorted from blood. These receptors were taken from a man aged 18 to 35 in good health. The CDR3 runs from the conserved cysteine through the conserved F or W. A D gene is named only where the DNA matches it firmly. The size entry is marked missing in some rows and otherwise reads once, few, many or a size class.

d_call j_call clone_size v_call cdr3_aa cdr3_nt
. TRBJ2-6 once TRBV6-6 CASSYSSGSGANVLTF TGTGCCAGCAGTTACTCGTCTGGATCTGGGGCCAACGTCCTGACTTTC
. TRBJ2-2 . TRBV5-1 CASSLDSTEFTGELFF TGCGCCAGCAGCTTGGACTCGACCGAATTCACCGGGGAGCTGTTTTTT
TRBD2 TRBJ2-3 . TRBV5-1 CASSLGLAGSDTQYF TGCGCCAGCAGCTTAGGTCTAGCGGGATCAGATACGCAGTATTTT
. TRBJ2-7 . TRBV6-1 CASSEDGILQYF TGTGCCAGCAGTGAAGATGGGATACTACAGTACTTC
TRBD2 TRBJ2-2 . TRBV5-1 CASIPTSESTGELFF TGCGCCAGCATCCCGACTAGCGAGTCCACCGGGGAGCTGTTTTTT
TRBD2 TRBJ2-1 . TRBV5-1 CASGTSDSYNEQFF TGCGCCAGCGGGACTAGCGACTCCTACAATGAGCAGTTCTTC
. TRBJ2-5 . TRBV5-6 CASSLSWAETQYF TGTGCCAGCAGCTTGAGCTGGGCCGAGACCCAGTACTTC
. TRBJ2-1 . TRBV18 CASSQTSGNEQFF TGTGCCAGCTCACAGACTAGTGGGAATGAGCAGTTCTTC
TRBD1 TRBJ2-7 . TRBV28 CASTVGQGISYEQYF TGTGCCAGCACCGTAGGACAGGGGATTTCCTACGAGCAGTACTTC
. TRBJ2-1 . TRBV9 CASSVGGASYEQFF TGTGCCAGCAGCGTAGGGGGGGCGAGCTATGAGCAGTTCTTC
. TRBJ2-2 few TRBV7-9 CASSLAAPTSGVTGELFF TGTGCCAGCAGCTTAGCGGCTCCAACGTCAGGAGTCACCGGGGAGCTGTTTTTT
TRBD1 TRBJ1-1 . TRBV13 CASSPRPTGRGTEAFF TGTGCCAGCAGCCCCCGACCGACAGGGAGGGGGACTGAAGCTTTCTTT
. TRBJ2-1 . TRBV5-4 CASRWDLPLYNEQFF TGTGCCAGCAGGTGGGACTTACCCCTATACAATGAGCAGTTCTTC
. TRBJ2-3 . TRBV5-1 CASSSKDEVETDTQYF TGCGCCAGCAGCTCGAAGGACGAAGTCGAAACAGATACGCAGTATTTT
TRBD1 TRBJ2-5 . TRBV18 CASSPPGQPGETQYF TGTGCCAGCTCACCACCGGGACAGCCTGGAGAGACCCAGTACTTC
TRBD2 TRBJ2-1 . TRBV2 CASSRLAGAYNEQFF TGTGCCAGCAGTAGACTAGCGGGAGCCTACAATGAGCAGTTCTTC
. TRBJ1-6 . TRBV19 CASGDTRYNSPLHF TGTGCCAGCGGGGACACCAGATATAATTCACCCCTCCACTTT